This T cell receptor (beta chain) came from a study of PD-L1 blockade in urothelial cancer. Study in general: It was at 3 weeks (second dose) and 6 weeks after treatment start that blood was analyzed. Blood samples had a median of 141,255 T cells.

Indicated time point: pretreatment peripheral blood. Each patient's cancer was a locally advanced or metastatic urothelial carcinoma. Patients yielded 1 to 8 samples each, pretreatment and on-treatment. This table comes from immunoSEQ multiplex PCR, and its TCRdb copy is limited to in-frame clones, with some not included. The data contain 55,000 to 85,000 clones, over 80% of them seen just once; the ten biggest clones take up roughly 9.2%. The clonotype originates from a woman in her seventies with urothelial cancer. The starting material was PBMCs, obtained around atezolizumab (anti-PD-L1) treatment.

CDR3 in DNA: TGTGCCAGCAGTTCCAGGGAGGATGGCTACACCTTC. It yields the protein CASSSREDGYTF. This rearrangement joins TRBV28 to TRBJ1-2; D perhaps matches TRBD1 (5 bases). Deletions cut 4 bases from V and 6 bases from J, with 9 bases between. Germline V gives CDR1 MDHEN, CDR2 SYDVKM. The CDR3 spans 12 residues.